This TCR beta chain was captured by sequencing in a study of early T cells in non-severe SARS-CoV-2 infection. V was pared by 6 bases and J by 1 base, with 5 bases of the junction left unmatched. The CDR3 is 15 amino acids. Only a few counts were recorded for this clonotype. Using its own MiXCR run on the 5' RACE reads, TCRdb lists one record per CDR3 protein. The sample lists around 92,000 distinct CDR3 sequences; about 11% were seen once. This sequence joins TRBV12-3 or TRBV12-4 and TRBJ2-2; 7 bases map to TRBD1. This TCR came from an adult who was a healthcare worker with PCR-confirmed SARS-CoV-2 infection or an uninfected control (not recorded which). Sequencing used whole blood. DNA of the CDR3: TGTGCCAGCAGCACCGGGACAGTGAACACCGGGGAGCTGTTTTTT. Translating it yields CASSTGTVNTGELFF.